This T cell receptor beta chain was retrieved from a study of T cells after yellow fever vaccination. Regarding the study as a whole: A weaker but faster secondary response was observed, peaking on day 5 versus 15. Abundant bulk-derived clonotypes could contaminate FACS-sorted repertoires. Clones that expanded after primary vaccination mostly reappeared after the booster (over 95% CD4, 70% to 90% CD8).

Turning to this clonotype: Its antigen is still unknown.

The CDR3 extends over 16 amino acids. Looked up from germline, CDR1 is KGHSH and CDR2 is LQKENI. The junction had 7 bases not matched to a gene; V was cut back by 1 base and J by 6 bases. It was through 5'RACE template switching that TCR cDNA was made, with a universal primer site and UMIs added. MiXCR, applied by TCRdb to the 5' RACE reads, yields one record per CDR3 protein. The repertoire holds around 550,000 distinct CDR3 sequences, with around 21% as singletons. The specimen comprised PBMCs, sampled 15 days after the yellow fever booster vaccination. The V call is TRBV18, the J call TRBJ2-3, with 10 bases fitting TRBD2. The receptor's source is a man younger than 45 who received the YFV17D yellow fever vaccine. CDR3 nucleotides: TGTGCCAGCTCACCACGGGCTAGCGGGAGTACGGATACGCAGTATTTT. This translates into CASSPRASGSTDTQYF.